The next 17 T cell receptor beta chains were all read from a single sample in a study of blood T cell repertoires in COVID-19. Sequencing was performed with immunoSEQ multiplex PCR; in TCRdb, only in-frame clones are kept and a portion is missing. The table lists 250,000 or so clones, around 88% of them singletons. The sequenced sample was PBMCs or T cells enriched from blood (not recorded which). The receptors come from a woman in her forties or fifties who had recovered from COVID-19.

The chain recombines TRBV28 with TRBJ2-7; TRBD1 aligns across 8 bases. The CDR3 length is 15 residues. Losses at the gene ends were 5 bases for V and 5 bases for J; bases not matched to a gene: 11. Germline V gives CDR1 MDHEN, CDR2 SYDVKM. The CDR3 here is CASSPHVQGGNEQYF. CDR3 bases: TGTGCCAGCAGTCCTCATGTACAGGGGGGCAACGAGCAGTACTTC.

This clone was recorded once. CDR3 region: CASSLPRGNEKLFF. In DNA form, the CDR3 reads TGTGCCAGCAGCTTACCAAGGGGTAATGAAAAACTGTTTTTT. The V call is TRBV7-9, the J call TRBJ1-4; possibly TRBD1 for D (5 bases). Germline values: CDR1 SEHNR, CDR2 FQNEAQ (reference sequence). V was trimmed by 2 bases and J by 4 bases, leaving 8 bases between them. The CDR3 runs to 14 residues. The whole variable domain, remainder taken from reference TRBV7-9 and TRBJ1-4, is DTGVSQNPRHKITKRGQNVTFRCDPISEHNRLYWYRQTLGQGPEFLTYFQNEAQLEKSRLLSDRFSAERPKGSFSTLEIQRTEQGDSAMYLCASSLPRGNEKLFFGSGTQLSVL.

The chain combines TRBV28 with TRBJ2-1, with 7 bases fitting TRBD2. The V segment lost 2 bases and the J segment 9 bases; nucleotides outside the gene matches: 16. This CDR3 region has 17 residues. The germline V gene has CDR1 MDHEN and CDR2 SYDVKM. CDR3 in DNA: TGTGCCAGCAGTTTAATCTCCCTAGCGAGGCGGGGGACTGAGCAGTTCTTC. Translated, it gives CASSLISLARRGTEQFF.

This CDR3 is CAARERRNQPQHF. CDR3 bases: TGTGCCGCCAGGGAAAGGCGCAATCAGCCCCAGCATTTT. The V and J genes are TRBV28 and TRBJ1-5, with D maybe TRBD1 (5 bases). With 11 bases removed from V and 2 bases from J, the gap between germline ends came to 13 bases. CDR3 size: 13 residues. The germline V gene has CDR1 MDHEN and CDR2 SYDVKM.

This clone was detected only once. The chain couples TRBV28 to TRBJ2-2; the match to TRBD2 covers 10 bases. CDR3 length equals 16 residues. V shed 6 bases and J 1 base; nucleotides not matched to a gene: 5. The germline CDR1 and CDR2 sequences are MDHEN and SYDVKM. CDR3 bases: TGTGCCAGCAGCCGTAGCGGGAGGAGGAACACCGGGGAGCTGTTTTTT. This codes for CASSRSGRRNTGELFF.

The CDR3 spells CASRKSYVEQGSPRNTEAFF. The CDR3 nucleotides are TGTGCCAGCAGAAAATCTTATGTGGAACAGGGTTCTCCTAGGAACACTGAAGCTTTCTTT. The V gene is TRBV7-8, the J gene TRBJ1-1; weak D call: TRBD1 (6 bases). Trimming removed 6 bases at V and 1 base at J, with 30 bases between. Germline CDR1 and CDR2: SGHVS and FQNEAQ. The CDR3 is 20 residues long.

V usage is TRBV27 and J usage is TRBJ1-1, with D possibly matching TRBD1 (5 bases). The CDR3 runs to 15 residues. Looked up from germline, CDR1 is MNHEY and CDR2 is SMNVEV (reference sequence). The V gene lost 6 bases and the J gene lost 0 bases, with 14 bases spanning the gap. Here the CDR3 DNA reads TGTGCCAGCAGCCGAAATGACAGAGTGAACACTGAAGCTTTCTTT. Its translation: CASSRNDRVNTEAFF.

CDR3 loop: CASSRLAGGLSYEQYF. The CDR3 DNA sequence: TGTGCCAGCAGTCGTCTAGCGGGAGGCCTCTCCTACGAGCAGTACTTC. The chain couples TRBV7-2 to TRBJ2-7; 11 bases are a match to TRBD2. The CDR3 has 16 residues. After removal of 6 bases from V and 0 bases from J, the junction contained 7 bases not matched to a gene. CDR1 is SGHTA and CDR2 is FQGNSA in the germline V gene.

V gene TRBV9 combines with J gene TRBJ2-2; possibly TRBD2 for D (5 bases). Trimming left V 3 bases short and J 2 bases short, with 17 bases between. This CDR3 region has 17 residues. Germline V CDR1 and CDR2: SGDLS, YYNGEE. The CDR3 nucleotides are TGTGCCAGCAGCGCACCCGCGAGGGCCCCTAACACCGGGGAGCTGTTTTTT. As protein: CASSAPARAPNTGELFF.

J is TRBJ2-3 and V is TRBV30, with a tentative D call TRBD2 (5 bases). This CDR3 is 13 amino acids long. The V end was cut by 0 bases, the J end by 4 bases, with 8 bases between. CDR1 is GTSNPN, CDR2 SVGIG, per germline (reference sequence). For the CDR3, the DNA is TGTGCCTGGAGTGTACGGCGGGCAGATACGCAGTATTTT. Residues: CAWSVRRADTQYF.

J is TRBJ1-4 and V is TRBV11-2, with D tentatively TRBD1 (6 bases). Trimming pared 2 bases from V and 8 bases from J, leaving 15 bases between. Looked up from germline, CDR1 is SGHAT and CDR2 is FQNNGV. The CDR3 is made up of 15 amino acids. CDR3: CASSLILGGAEKLFF. For the CDR3, the DNA is TGTGCCAGCAGCTTAATTTTGGGGGGGGCCGAAAAACTGTTTTTT. The entire variable domain, with the rest obtained from reference TRBV11-2 and TRBJ1-4, is as follows: EAGVAQSPRYKIIEKRQSVAFWCNPISGHATLYWYQQILGQGPKLLIQFQNNGVVDDSQLPKDRFSAERLKGVDSTLKIQPAKLEDSAVYLCASSLILGGAEKLFFGSGTQLSVL.

This chain joins TRBV11-2 and TRBJ2-3; the D is unclear. The CDR3 has 17 amino acids. The germline V and J ends were trimmed by 5 bases and 2 bases, with 20 bases remaining between them. Looked up from germline, CDR1 is SGHAT and CDR2 is FQNNGV. The CDR3 coding sequence is TGTGCCAGCAGCCTATACGGAGAGGCAAGCGCCACAGATACGCAGTATTTT. This gives the protein CASSLYGEASATDTQYF.

V gene TRBV4-3 combines with J gene TRBJ1-5; D is unresolved. CDR1 and CDR2 from the germline V gene are LGHNA and YSLEER. Trimming left V 1 base short and J 0 bases short, with 13 bases between. CDR3 length: 17 residues. The chain's CDR3 is CASSQVRASYSNQPQHF. CDR3 nucleotides: TGCGCCAGCAGCCAAGTGCGGGCAAGCTATAGCAATCAGCCCCAGCATTTT.

The rearrangement links TRBV28 to TRBJ1-1, with TRBD1 as a possible D gene (5 bases). V was trimmed by 2 bases and J by 1 base, leaving 8 bases between them. The germline gives CDR1 MDHEN, CDR2 SYDVKM. The CDR3 extends over 14 amino acids. This CDR3 reads CASSLSQGNTEAFF. CDR3 nucleotides: TGTGCCAGCAGTTTAAGTCAGGGGAACACTGAAGCTTTCTTT.

Of note for this clone: A clone one base away is much larger, so this may be a read error. The V gene is TRBV2, the J gene TRBJ1-1; possibly TRBD1 for D (5 bases). Trimming removed 2 bases at V and 4 bases at J, with 8 bases between. Germline CDR1 reads SNHLY; CDR2 reads FYNNEI. The CDR3 totals 13 residues. The CDR3 DNA reads TGTGCCAGCAGTGAATGGGGGGGCACTGAAGCTTTCTTT. Translating gives CASSEWGGTEAFF.

The rearrangement links TRBV6-5 to TRBJ1-5, with 7 positions matching TRBD1. The V segment lost 6 bases and the J segment 5 bases; nucleotides outside the gene matches: 10. This CDR3 is built from 15 residues. Per the germline V gene, CDR1 is MNHEY and CDR2 is SVGAGI. The CDR3 region has the DNA TGTGCCAGCAGACCAAACGACAGGGTCGATCAGCCCCAGCATTTT. Translated, it gives CASRPNDRVDQPQHF.

This sequence joins TRBV2 and TRBJ1-1; D may be TRBD1 (6 bases). Germline V gene sequence: CDR1 SNHLY, CDR2 FYNNEI. Trimming removed 5 bases at V and 1 base at J, with 11 bases between. The CDR3 loop spans 14 amino acids. The DNA of the CDR3 is TGTGCCAGCAGTATTTTACAGGGGAACACTGAAGCTTTCTTT. Translation gives CASSILQGNTEAFF.